This T cell receptor (beta chain) came from a study of beta chain features in type 1 diabetes. About the study: No patient-donor differences in age, gender, total cells or subset yield. Study conclusions and caveats: The cDNA sequencing approach could over-represent high-TCR-expressing cells.

The study reverse transcribed the entire isolated RNA, so it sequenced expressed TCRB transcripts. Some clones are missing from TCRdb's copy, which holds only in-frame ones; the method was immunoSEQ multiplex PCR. The table records over 300,000 clones, roughly 8% of them present only once. Each donor gave one heparinised blood draw averaging about 120 mL. As regards this clone: Its matching antigen is unknown.

Sequenced input: central memory CD4+ T cells from blood. The receptor's source is a woman aged 18-29 years in good health.

CDR3 nucleotide sequence: TGCGCCAGCAGACAGGCACCTAACTATGGCTACACCTTC. Amino acid sequence: CASRQAPNYGYTF. The chain recombines TRBV5-1 with TRBJ1-2; D may be TRBD1 (5 bases). The length of the CDR3 is 13 residues. Looked up from germline, CDR1 is SGHRS and CDR2 is YFSETQ. V was shortened by 5 bases and J by 0 bases, with 8 bases between the two germline ends.